The rows below give T cell receptor beta chains drawn from one sample of a study of cytomegalovirus exposure and HLA in healthy donors. Produced via immunoSEQ multiplex PCR; TCRdb's table is partial and in-frame only. The sample lists under 200,000 clones, 68% seen once, with roughly 4.1% in the top ten. Material for sequencing was PBMCs. The receptors stem from a woman between 18 and 29 years old in good health and CMV-seropositive. The CDR3 runs from the conserved cysteine through the conserved F or W. The order of the fields is D gene, clone size, V gene, J gene, CDR3 protein, CDR3 DNA. A D gene is named only where the DNA matches it firmly. Part of the rows lack a size; the others show once, few, many or a class for expanded clones.

D: -; size: -; V: TRBV4-3; J: TRBJ1-2; CDR3: CASSQDQTALYGYTF; DNA: TGCGCCAGCAGCCAAGATCAAACAGCTCTCTATGGCTACACCTTC
D: -; size: -; V: TRBV27; J: TRBJ1-2; CDR3: CASSSRNNYGYTF; DNA: TGTGCCAGCAGTTCCAGGAACAACTATGGCTACACCTTC
D: -; size: few; V: TRBV21-1; J: TRBJ1-6; CDR3: CASNRVMNSPLHF; DNA: TGTGCCAGCAACCGGGTAATGAATTCACCCCTCCACTTT
D: -; size: -; V: TRBV4-2; J: TRBJ1-1; CDR3: CASSQGLEAFF; DNA: TGTGCCAGCAGCCAAGGTCTTGAAGCTTTCTTT
D: -; size: -; V: TRBV1; J: TRBJ2-2; CDR3: CTSSQDLQANTGELFF; DNA: TGCACCAGCAGCCAAGATCTACAGGCGAACACCGGGGAGCTGTTTTTT
D: -; size: once; V: TRBV2; J: TRBJ1-1; CDR3: CASSHIPEAFF; DNA: TGTGCCAGCAGTCACATTCCTGAAGCTTTCTTT
D: -; size: -; V: TRBV29-1; J: TRBJ1-1; CDR3: CSVEGARSGTEAFF; DNA: TGCAGCGTTGAAGGGGCCAGGAGCGGGACTGAAGCTTTCTTT
D: TRBD2; size: -; V: TRBV7-9; J: TRBJ2-1; CDR3: CASSFPREGPNEQFF; DNA: TGTGCCAGCAGCTTTCCGCGGGAGGGCCCCAATGAGCAGTTCTTC
D: TRBD1; size: -; V: TRBV7-6; J: TRBJ2-5; CDR3: CASSTTGLQETQYF; DNA: TGTGCCAGCAGCACGACAGGGCTCCAAGAGACCCAGTACTTC
D: -; size: -; V: TRBV7-3; J: TRBJ1-5; CDR3: CASSPKSRERDQPQHF; DNA: TGTGCCAGCAGCCCCAAATCCCGGGAACGGGATCAGCCCCAGCATTTT
D: TRBD2; size: -; V: TRBV6-1; J: TRBJ2-1; CDR3: CASVTSGGNNEQFF; DNA: TGTGCCAGTGTAACTAGCGGGGGTAACAATGAGCAGTTCTTC
D: TRBD1; size: -; V: TRBV27; J: TRBJ2-7; CDR3: CASSLDRGSYEQYF; DNA: TGTGCCAGCAGTTTAGACAGGGGTTCGTACGAGCAGTACTTC
D: -; size: -; V: TRBV4-1; J: TRBJ1-2; CDR3: CASSQDRTAGFYGYTF; DNA: TGCGCCAGCAGCCAAGACAGGACGGCGGGGTTTTATGGCTACACCTTC
D: TRBD1; size: -; V: TRBV11-2; J: TRBJ2-7; CDR3: CASTSGTAYYEQYF; DNA: TGTGCCAGCACGTCCGGGACAGCATACTACGAGCAGTACTTC
D: -; size: -; V: TRBV5-1; J: TRBJ1-3; CDR3: CASSFGIYPGNTIYF; DNA: TGCGCCAGCAGCTTCGGGATTTATCCTGGAAACACCATATATTTT
D: -; size: few; V: TRBV7-9; J: TRBJ1-4; CDR3: CASSTPLAGVMFF; DNA: TGTGCCAGCAGCACCCCCCTTGCGGGGGTTATGTTTTTT
D: -; size: once; V: TRBV7-9; J: TRBJ2-5; CDR3: CASSARGTQYF; DNA: TGTGCCAGCAGCGCCAGGGGGACCCAGTACTTC
D: TRBD1; size: few; V: TRBV28; J: TRBJ2-7; CDR3: CASSLGQAGYYEQYF; DNA: TGTGCCAGCAGTTTGGGACAGGCTGGGTACTACGAGCAGTACTTC
D: TRBD1; size: -; V: TRBV4-3; J: TRBJ2-1; CDR3: CASSQTRTGTVYNEQFF; DNA: TGCGCCAGCAGCCAAACCCGAACCGGGACAGTTTACAATGAGCAGTTCTTC
D: TRBD2; size: -; V: TRBV7-2; J: TRBJ2-7; CDR3: CASSSPSAGGNYYEQYF; DNA: TGTGCCAGCAGCTCACCTTCAGCGGGGGGAAATTACTACGAGCAGTACTTC
D: -; size: -; V: TRBV27; J: TRBJ1-5; CDR3: CASSGFRGNQPQHF; DNA: TGTGCCAGTTCGGGGTTTCGCGGCAATCAGCCCCAGCATTTT
D: -; size: -; V: TRBV4-1; J: TRBJ2-1; CDR3: CASSPPRGALYEQFF; DNA: TGCGCCAGCAGCCCGCCCCGGGGGGCCCTCTATGAGCAGTTCTTC
D: TRBD2; size: once; V: TRBV10-3; J: TRBJ2-3; CDR3: CAISAAGTDTQYF; DNA: TGTGCCATCAGTGCAGCGGGGACAGATACGCAGTATTTT
D: -; size: few; V: TRBV11-1; J: TRBJ1-2; CDR3: CASSLATDYGEHYGYTF; DNA: TGTGCCAGCAGCTTAGCAACGGACTACGGGGAGCACTATGGCTACACCTTC
D: -; size: -; V: TRBV29-1; J: TRBJ1-1; CDR3: CSVEQRLSDTEAFF; DNA: TGCAGCGTTGAACAGCGTCTGTCCGACACTGAAGCTTTCTTT